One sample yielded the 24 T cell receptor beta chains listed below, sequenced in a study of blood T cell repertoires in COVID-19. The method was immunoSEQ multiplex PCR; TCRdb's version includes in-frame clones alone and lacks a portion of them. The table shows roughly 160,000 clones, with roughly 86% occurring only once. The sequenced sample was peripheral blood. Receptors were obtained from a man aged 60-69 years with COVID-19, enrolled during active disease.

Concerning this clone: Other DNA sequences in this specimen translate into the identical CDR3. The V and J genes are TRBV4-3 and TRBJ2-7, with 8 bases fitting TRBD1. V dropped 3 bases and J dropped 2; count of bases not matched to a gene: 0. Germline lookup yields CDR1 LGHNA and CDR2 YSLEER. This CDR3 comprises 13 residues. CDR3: CASSQDRAYEQYF. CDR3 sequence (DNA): TGCGCCAGCAGCCAGGACAGGGCCTACGAGCAGTACTTC.

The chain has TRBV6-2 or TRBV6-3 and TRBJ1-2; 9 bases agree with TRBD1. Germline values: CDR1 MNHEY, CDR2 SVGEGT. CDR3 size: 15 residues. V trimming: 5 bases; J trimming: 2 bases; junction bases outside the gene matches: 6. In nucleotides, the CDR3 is TGTGCCAGCAGTGAGGGACAGGGACTGAACTATGGCTACACCTTC. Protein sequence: CASSEGQGLNYGYTF.

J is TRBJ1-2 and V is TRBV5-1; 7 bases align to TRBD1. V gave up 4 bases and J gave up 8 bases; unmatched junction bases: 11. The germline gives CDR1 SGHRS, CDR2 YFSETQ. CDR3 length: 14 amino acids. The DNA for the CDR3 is TGCGCCAGCAGCCAAACAGGGGAGGTTTACGGCTACACCTTC. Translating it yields CASSQTGEVYGYTF.

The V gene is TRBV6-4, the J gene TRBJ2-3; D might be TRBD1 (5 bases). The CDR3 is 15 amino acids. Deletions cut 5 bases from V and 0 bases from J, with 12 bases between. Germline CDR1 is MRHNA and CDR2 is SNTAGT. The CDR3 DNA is TGTGCCAGCAGTAGGACACCGTCTAGCACAGATACGCAGTATTTT. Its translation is CASSRTPSSTDTQYF.

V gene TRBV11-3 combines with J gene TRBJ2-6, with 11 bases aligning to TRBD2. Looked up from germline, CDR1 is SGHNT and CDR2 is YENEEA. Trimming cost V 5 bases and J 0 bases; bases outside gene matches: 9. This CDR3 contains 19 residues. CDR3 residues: CASSPNLAGGISGANVLTF. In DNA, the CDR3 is TGTGCCAGCAGCCCAAACCTAGCGGGAGGAATCTCTGGGGCCAACGTCCTGACTTTC.

The CDR3 nucleotides read TGTGCCAGCTCACCACCACAGAGTCCCGCCGGGGCCAACGTCCTGACTTTC. This gives the protein CASSPPQSPAGANVLTF. The V call is TRBV18, the J call TRBJ2-6; the D is unclear. The CDR3 runs 17 residues. V was trimmed by 0 bases and J by 4 bases, leaving 13 bases between them. From germline, CDR1 is KGHSH and CDR2 LQKENI.

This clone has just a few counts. CDR3 bases: TGTGCCATCAGTGAGTCCCAGGGAAAGATGAACACTGAAGCTTTCTTT. Amino acid sequence: CAISESQGKMNTEAFF. The gene calls are TRBV10-3 and TRBJ1-1; a weak D match, TRBD1 (5 bases). The V end was cut by 0 bases, the J end by 0 bases, with 11 bases between. This CDR3 is 16 amino acids long. Germline V gene lookup returns CDR1 ENHRY and CDR2 SYGVKD.

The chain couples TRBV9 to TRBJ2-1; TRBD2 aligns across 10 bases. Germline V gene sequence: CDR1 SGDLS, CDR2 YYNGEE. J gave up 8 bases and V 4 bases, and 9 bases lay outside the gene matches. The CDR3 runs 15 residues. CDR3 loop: CASSTHASGSYEQFF. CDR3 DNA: TGTGCCAGCAGCACCCACGCTAGCGGGAGTTATGAGCAGTTCTTC.

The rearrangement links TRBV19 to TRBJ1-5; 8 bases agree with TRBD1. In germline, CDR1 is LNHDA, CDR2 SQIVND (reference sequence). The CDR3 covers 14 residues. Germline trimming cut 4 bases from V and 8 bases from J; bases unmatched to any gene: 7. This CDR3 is CASSTGQGNKPQHF. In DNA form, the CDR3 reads TGTGCCAGTAGTACAGGACAGGGTAACAAGCCCCAGCATTTT. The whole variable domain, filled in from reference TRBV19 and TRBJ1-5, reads DGGITQSPKYLFRKEGQNVTLSCEQNLNHDAMYWYRQDPGQGLRLIYYSQIVNDFQKGDIAEGYSVSREKKESFPLTVTSAQKNPTAFYLCASSTGQGNKPQHFGDGTRLSIL.

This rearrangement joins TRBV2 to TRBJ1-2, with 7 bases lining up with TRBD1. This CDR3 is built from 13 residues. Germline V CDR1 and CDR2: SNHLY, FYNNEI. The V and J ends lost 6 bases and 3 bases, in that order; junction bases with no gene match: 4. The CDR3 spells CASRTTGYYGYTF. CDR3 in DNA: TGTGCCAGCAGAACGACAGGGTACTATGGCTACACCTTC.

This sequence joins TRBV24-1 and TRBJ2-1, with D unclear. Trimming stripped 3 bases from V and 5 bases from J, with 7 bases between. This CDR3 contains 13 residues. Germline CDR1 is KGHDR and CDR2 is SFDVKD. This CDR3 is CATSDQINNEQFF. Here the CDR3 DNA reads TGTGCCACCAGTGATCAGATAAACAATGAGCAGTTCTTC.

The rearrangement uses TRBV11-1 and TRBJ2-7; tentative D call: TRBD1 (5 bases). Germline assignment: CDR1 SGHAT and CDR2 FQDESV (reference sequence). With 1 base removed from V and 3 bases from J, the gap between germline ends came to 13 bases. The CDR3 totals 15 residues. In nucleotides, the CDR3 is TGTGCCAGCAGCTTAGGACAGAGTAGTTTCTACGAGCAGTACTTC. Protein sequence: CASSLGQSSFYEQYF.

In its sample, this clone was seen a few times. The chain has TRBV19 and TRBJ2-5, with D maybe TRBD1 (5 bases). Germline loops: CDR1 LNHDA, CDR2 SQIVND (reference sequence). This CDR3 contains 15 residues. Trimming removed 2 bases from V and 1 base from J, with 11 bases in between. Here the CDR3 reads CASSILLGLQETQYF. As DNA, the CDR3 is TGTGCCAGTAGTATACTCCTGGGGCTCCAAGAGACCCAGTACTTC.

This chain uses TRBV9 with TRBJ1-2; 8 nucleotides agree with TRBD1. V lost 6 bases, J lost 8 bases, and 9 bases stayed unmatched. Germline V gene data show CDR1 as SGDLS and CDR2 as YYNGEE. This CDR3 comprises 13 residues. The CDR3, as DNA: TGTGCCAGCACCCGAGTGGGGACAGGCGGCTACACCTTC. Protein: CASTRVGTGGYTF. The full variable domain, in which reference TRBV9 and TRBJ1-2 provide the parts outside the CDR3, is DSGVTQTPKHLITATGQRVTLRCSPRSGDLSVYWYQQSLDQGLQFLIQYYNGEERAKGNILERFSAQQFPDLHSELNLSSLELGDSALYFCASTRVGTGGYTFGSGTRLTVV.

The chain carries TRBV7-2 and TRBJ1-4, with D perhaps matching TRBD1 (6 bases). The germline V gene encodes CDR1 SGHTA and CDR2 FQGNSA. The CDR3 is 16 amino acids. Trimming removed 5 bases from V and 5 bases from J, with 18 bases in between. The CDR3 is CASSNTWTDKNEKLFF. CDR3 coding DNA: TGTGCCAGCAGCAACACCTGGACAGACAAGAATGAAAAACTGTTTTTT. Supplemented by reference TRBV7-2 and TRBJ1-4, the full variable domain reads GAGVSQSPSNKVTEKGKDVELRCDPISGHTALYWYRQSLGQGLEFLIYFQGNSAPDKSGLPSDRFSAERTGGSVSTLTIQRTQQEDSAVYLCASSNTWTDKNEKLFFGSGTQLSVL.

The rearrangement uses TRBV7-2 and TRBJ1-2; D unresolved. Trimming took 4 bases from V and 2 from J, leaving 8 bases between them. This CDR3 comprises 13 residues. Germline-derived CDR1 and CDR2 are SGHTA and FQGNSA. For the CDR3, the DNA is TGTGCCAGCAGCTCCGGGGTGAACTATGGCTACACCTTC. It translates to CASSSGVNYGYTF.

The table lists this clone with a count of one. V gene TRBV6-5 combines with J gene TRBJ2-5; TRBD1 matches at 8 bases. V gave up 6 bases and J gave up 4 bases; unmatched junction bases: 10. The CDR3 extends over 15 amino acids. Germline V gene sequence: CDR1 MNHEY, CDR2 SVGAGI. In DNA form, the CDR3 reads TGTGCCAGCAGACTGACAGGGGTGATAGGAGAGACCCAGTACTTC. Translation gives CASRLTGVIGETQYF.

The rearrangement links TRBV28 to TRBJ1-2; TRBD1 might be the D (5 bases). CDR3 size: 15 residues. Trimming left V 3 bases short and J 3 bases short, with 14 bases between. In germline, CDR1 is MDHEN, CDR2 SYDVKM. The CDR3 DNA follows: TGTGCCAGCAGTTTGGACACTCCCGGAGACTATGGCTACACCTTC. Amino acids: CASSLDTPGDYGYTF.

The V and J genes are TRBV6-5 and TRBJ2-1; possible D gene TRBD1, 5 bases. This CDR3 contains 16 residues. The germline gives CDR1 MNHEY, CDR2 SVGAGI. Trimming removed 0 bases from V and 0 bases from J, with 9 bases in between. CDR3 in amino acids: CASSYSRQNSYNEQFF. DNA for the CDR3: TGTGCCAGCAGTTACTCGAGACAGAACTCCTACAATGAGCAGTTCTTC.

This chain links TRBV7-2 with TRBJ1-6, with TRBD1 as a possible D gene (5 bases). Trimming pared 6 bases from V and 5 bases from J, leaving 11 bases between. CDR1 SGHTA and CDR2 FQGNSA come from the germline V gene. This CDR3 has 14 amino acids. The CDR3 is CASRRQKDNSPLHF. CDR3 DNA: TGTGCCAGCAGGCGACAGAAAGATAATTCACCCCTCCACTTT.

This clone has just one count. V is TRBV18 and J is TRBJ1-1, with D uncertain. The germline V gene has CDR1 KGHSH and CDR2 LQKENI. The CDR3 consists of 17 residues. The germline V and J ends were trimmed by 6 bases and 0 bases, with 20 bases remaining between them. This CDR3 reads CASSPSGARVVNTEAFF. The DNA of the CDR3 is TGTGCCAGCTCTCCCAGTGGAGCAAGAGTAGTGAACACTGAAGCTTTCTTT.

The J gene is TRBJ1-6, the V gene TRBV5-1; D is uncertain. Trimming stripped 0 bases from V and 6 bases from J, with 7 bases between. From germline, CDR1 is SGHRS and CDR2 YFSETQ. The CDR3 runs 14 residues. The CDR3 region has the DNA TGCGCCAGCAGCTTGGGTCAACTTAATTCACCCCTCCACTTT. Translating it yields CASSLGQLNSPLHF.

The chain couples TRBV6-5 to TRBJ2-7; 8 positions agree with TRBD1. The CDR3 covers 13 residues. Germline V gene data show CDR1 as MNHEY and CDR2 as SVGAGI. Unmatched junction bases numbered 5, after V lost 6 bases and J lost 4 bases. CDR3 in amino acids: CASRDRDRYEQYF. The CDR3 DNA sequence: TGTGCCAGCAGGGACAGGGATCGGTACGAGCAGTACTTC.

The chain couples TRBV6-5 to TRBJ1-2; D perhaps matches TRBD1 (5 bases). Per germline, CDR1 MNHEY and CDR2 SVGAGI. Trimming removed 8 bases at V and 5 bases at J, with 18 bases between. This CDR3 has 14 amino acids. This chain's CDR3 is CASGGAQSIYGYTF. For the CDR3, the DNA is TGTGCCAGCGGCGGGGCGCAATCGATTTATGGCTACACCTTC.